The 6 T cell receptor beta chains listed next were all sequenced from one sample in a study of a mutant IDH1 vaccine in newly diagnosed glioma. As for time point: baseline, week 1 (first vaccination visit). Treatment: pre-vaccination baseline after standard-of-care therapy. Sequencing was performed with immunoSEQ multiplex PCR; in TCRdb, only in-frame clones are kept and a portion is missing. The top ten hold 6.5% to 9.5% of the sample, which has approximately 88,000 clones, around three quarters seen once. Sequencing was performed on PBMCs, taken from a glioma patient treated with radiotherapy, temozolomide or both. The receptors come from a middle-aged man with glioma.

This chain joins TRBV7-9 and TRBJ2-1, with TRBD1 as a possible D gene (5 bases). Trimming left V 5 bases short and J 7 bases short, with 12 bases between. The germline gives CDR1 SEHNR, CDR2 FQNEAQ (reference sequence). The CDR3 has 13 amino acids. CDR3 DNA: TGTGCCAGCAGCCAAGGATCAGGGAATGAGCAGTTCTTC. Protein product: CASSQGSGNEQFF.

The rearrangement links TRBV5-6 to TRBJ2-1, with 11 bases matching TRBD2. Per germline, CDR1 SGHDT and CDR2 YYEEEE. V gave up 4 bases and J gave up 6 bases; unmatched junction bases: 6. This CDR3 comprises 15 residues. The CDR3 nucleotides read TGTGCCAGCAGCGGAGCGGGACTAGCGGTCAATGAGCAGTTCTTC. Protein: CASSGAGLAVNEQFF.

V is TRBV6-6 and J is TRBJ1-4; D perhaps matches TRBD1 (5 bases). Germline V CDR1 and CDR2: MNHNY, SVGAGI (reference sequence). The CDR3 runs 16 residues. V lost 2 bases, J lost 0 bases, and 10 bases lay in between. As DNA, the CDR3 is TGTGCCAGCAGTTACGGTCGGGGGTCAACTAATGAAAAACTGTTTTTT. This translates into CASSYGRGSTNEKLFF.

The chain recombines TRBV10-3 with TRBJ2-1, with a weak D call TRBD2 (5 bases). Per the germline V gene, CDR1 is ENHRY and CDR2 is SYGVKD. The V and J ends lost 3 bases and 8 bases respectively, with 11 bases between them. This CDR3 is built from 13 residues. The CDR3 DNA is TGTGCCATCAGTGATCTAGCAACTGATGAGCAGTTCTTC. It codes for CAISDLATDEQFF.

There are a few counts of this clone. The chain is built from TRBV10-1 and TRBJ2-3; D uncertain. Trimming took 4 bases from V and 1 from J, leaving 6 bases between them. Germline V lookup: CDR1 WNHNN, CDR2 SYGVQD (reference sequence). This CDR3 has 13 amino acids. The chain's CDR3 is CASSASGTDTQYF. In DNA form, the CDR3 reads TGCGCCAGCAGTGCCTCGGGCACAGATACGCAGTATTTT.

V is TRBV10-3 and J is TRBJ2-2; 8 bases align to TRBD2. Losses at the gene ends were 7 bases for V and 4 bases for J; bases not matched to a gene: 8. This CDR3 has 15 residues. Germline CDR1 ENHRY, CDR2 SYGVKD. The CDR3, as DNA: TGTGCCATCATGCTCCGGGAGGGCCGCACCGGGGAGCTGTTTTTT. Its protein product is CAIMLREGRTGELFF.